This T cell receptor (beta chain) was obtained from a study of blood T cell repertoires in COVID-19. This clone was counted between two and nine times. Using immunoSEQ multiplex PCR, the repertoire was profiled, and TCRdb retains in-frame clones only, with some absent. The table lists under 350,000 clones, roughly 85% of them singletons. The CDR3 is 16 amino acids. Germline loops: CDR1 SGHKS, CDR2 YYEKEE (reference sequence). V trimming: 0 bases; J trimming: 2 bases; junction bases outside the gene matches: 4. This sequence originates from a man between 60 and 70 years old who had recovered from COVID-19. The material sequenced was peripheral blood. J is TRBJ2-4 and V is TRBV5-5, with 8 bases matching TRBD2. The DNA for the CDR3 is TGTGCCAGCAGCTTGGTAATAGCGGGAACCAAAAACATTCAGTACTTC. As protein: CASSLVIAGTKNIQYF. Based on the CDR3 plus reference TRBV5-5 and TRBJ2-4, the full variable domain is DAGVTQSPTHLIKTRGQQVTLRCSPISGHKSVSWYQQVLGQGPQFIFQYYEKEERGRGNFPDRFSARQFPNYSSELNVNALLLGDSALYLCASSLVIAGTKNIQYFGAGTRLSVL.